This TCR beta chain is drawn from a study of control samples from healthy donors and cancer patients. V lost 3 bases, J lost 0 bases, and 14 bases lay in between. This CDR3 has 17 residues. CDR1 is LNHNV, CDR2 YYDKDF, per germline (reference sequence). Generated by immunoSEQ multiplex PCR, the TCRdb table keeps only in-frame clones and is missing some. Of 100,000 or so clones in the sample, about 83% were seen once. This TCR was recovered from a woman aged 45 to 65 in good health. The source material was blood. The rearrangement links TRBV15 to TRBJ2-2; D might be TRBD1 (6 bases). The chain's CDR3 is CATSRRRGAANTGELFF. CDR3 bases: TGTGCCACCAGCAGGCGCAGGGGAGCGGCGAACACCGGGGAGCTGTTTTTT.